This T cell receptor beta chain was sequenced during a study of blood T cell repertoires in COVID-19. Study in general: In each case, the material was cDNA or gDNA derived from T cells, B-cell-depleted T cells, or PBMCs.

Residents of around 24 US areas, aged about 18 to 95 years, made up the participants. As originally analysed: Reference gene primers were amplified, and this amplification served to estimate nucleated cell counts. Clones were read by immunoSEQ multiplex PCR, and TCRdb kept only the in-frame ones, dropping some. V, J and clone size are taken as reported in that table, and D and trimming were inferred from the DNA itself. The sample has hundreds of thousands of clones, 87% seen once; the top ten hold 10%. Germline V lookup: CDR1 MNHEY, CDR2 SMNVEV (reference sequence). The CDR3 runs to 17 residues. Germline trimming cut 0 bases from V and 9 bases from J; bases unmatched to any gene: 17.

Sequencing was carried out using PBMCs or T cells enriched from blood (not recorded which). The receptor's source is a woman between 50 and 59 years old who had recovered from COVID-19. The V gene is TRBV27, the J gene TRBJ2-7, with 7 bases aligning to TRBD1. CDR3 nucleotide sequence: TGTGCCAGCAGTTTATCGTTTTGGGGCGACAGGGCGTCCGGGCAGTACTTC. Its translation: CASSLSFWGDRASGQYF.